A single T cell receptor (beta chain) is shown here with its context. These data are taken from a study of T cells after yellow fever vaccination. The V gene end was trimmed by 5 bases and the J gene end by 1 base; junction bases not matched to a gene: 7. CDR3 length: 15 amino acids. Germline V gene data show CDR1 as SGDLS and CDR2 as YYNGEE. A universal primer site and UMIs were added as TCR cDNA was made by 5'RACE template switching. TCRdb reanalysed the 5' RACE reads using MiXCR and keeps one entry per CDR3 protein. Counted here are a few hundred thousand distinct CDR3 sequences, over 4.5% occurring once; the ten biggest clones make up approximately 3.5%.

The rearrangement joins TRBV9 to TRBJ1-2; 8 nucleotides align to TRBD1. The starting material was CD4+ T cells sorted from PBMCs, obtained on the day of the yellow fever booster vaccination. This receptor was identified in a man between 18 and 29 years old who received the YFV17D yellow fever vaccine. CDR3 nucleotide sequence: TGTGCCAGCAGTACAGGGGGAGAATATAACTATGGCTACACCTTC. Its translation is CASSTGGEYNYGYTF. Supplemented by reference TRBV9 and TRBJ1-2, the full variable domain reads DSGVTQTPKHLITATGQRVTLRCSPRSGDLSVYWYQQSLDQGLQFLIQYYNGEERAKGNILERFSAQQFPDLHSELNLSSLELGDSALYFCASSTGGEYNYGYTFGSGTRLTVV.